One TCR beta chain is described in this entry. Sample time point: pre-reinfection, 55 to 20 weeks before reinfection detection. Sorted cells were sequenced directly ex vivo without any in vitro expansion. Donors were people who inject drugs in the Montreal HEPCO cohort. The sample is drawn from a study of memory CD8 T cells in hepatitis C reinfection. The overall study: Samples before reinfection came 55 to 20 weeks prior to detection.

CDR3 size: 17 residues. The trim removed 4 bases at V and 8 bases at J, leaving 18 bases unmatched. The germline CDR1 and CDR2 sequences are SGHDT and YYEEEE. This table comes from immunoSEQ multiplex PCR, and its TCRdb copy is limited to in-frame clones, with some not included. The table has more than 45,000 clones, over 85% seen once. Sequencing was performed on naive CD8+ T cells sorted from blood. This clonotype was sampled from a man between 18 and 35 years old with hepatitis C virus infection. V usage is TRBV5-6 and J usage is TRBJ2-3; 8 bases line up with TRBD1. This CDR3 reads CASSIRDYGRGQGTQYF. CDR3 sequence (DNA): TGTGCCAGCAGCATTAGAGACTATGGCAGGGGGCAAGGTACGCAGTATTTT.